This T cell receptor beta chain was captured by sequencing in a study of shared clonotypes between healthy human individuals. Turning to the study itself: Donors consisted of a couple of women and a few men between 18 and 49.

This table comes from immunoSEQ multiplex PCR, and its TCRdb copy is limited to in-frame clones, with some not included. The repertoire holds approximately 650,000 clones, around 95% seen once, with less than 0.13% in the top ten. CD8 cells classed as naive were CD45RO-negative and positively selected for CCR7, excluding terminally differentiated effector memory CD45RA+ cells. A word on this clone: This specimen includes other DNA sequences encoding the same CDR3.

The CDR3 spans 13 residues. Germline V gene sequence: CDR1 MNHEY, CDR2 SMNVEV (reference sequence). Trimming pared 4 bases from V and 4 bases from J, leaving 10 bases between. The gene calls are TRBV27 and TRBJ1-1, with unresolved D. What was sequenced was naive CD8+ T cells sorted from blood. This clonotype was sampled from a woman aged 30 to 39 in good health. As DNA, the CDR3 is TGTGCCAGCAGTTGGGCCAAGGGCACTGAAGCTTTCTTT. As protein: CASSWAKGTEAFF.